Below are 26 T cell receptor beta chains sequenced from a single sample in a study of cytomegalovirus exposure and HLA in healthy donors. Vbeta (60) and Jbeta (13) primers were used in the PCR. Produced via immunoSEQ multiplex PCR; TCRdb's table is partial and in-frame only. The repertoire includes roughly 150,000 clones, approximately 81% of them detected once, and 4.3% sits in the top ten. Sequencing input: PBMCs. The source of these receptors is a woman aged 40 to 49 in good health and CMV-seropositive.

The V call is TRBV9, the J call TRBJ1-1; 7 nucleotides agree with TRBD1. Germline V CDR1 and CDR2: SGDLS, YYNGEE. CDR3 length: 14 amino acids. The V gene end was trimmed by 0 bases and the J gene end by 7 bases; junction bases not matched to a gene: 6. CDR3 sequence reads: CASSVGSGTVEAFF. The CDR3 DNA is TGTGCCAGCAGCGTAGGGTCCGGGACAGTTGAAGCTTTCTTT.

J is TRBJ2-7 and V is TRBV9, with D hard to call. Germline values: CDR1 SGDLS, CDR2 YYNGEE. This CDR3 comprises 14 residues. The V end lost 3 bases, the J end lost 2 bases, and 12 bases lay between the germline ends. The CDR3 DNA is TGTGCCAGCAGCGCCGCATCTAGTACCTACGAGCAGTACTTC. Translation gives CASSAASSTYEQYF.

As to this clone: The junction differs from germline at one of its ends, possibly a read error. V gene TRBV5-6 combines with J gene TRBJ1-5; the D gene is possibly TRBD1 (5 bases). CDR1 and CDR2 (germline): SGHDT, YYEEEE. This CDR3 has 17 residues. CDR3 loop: CAGSLRVGQGGWQPQHF. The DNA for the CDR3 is TGTGCCGGCAGCTTGAGGGTCGGACAAGGAGGGTGGCAGCCCCAGCATTTT.

The CDR3, as DNA: TGTGCCAGTTATGGGCGGGCCAACAATGAGCAGTTCTTC. Translation: CASYGRANNEQFF. The chain recombines TRBV27 with TRBJ2-1; maybe TRBD2 (5 bases). This CDR3 contains 13 residues. Trimming left V 9 bases short and J 5 bases short, with 14 bases between. CDR1 and CDR2 from the germline V gene are MNHEY and SMNVEV (reference sequence).

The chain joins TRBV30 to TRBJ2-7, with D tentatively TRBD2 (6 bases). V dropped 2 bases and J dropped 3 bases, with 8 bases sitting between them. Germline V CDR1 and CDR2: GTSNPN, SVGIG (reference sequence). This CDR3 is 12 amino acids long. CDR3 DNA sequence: TGTGCCTGGAGTCAAGCGGGCTACGAGCAGTACTTC. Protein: CAWSQAGYEQYF.

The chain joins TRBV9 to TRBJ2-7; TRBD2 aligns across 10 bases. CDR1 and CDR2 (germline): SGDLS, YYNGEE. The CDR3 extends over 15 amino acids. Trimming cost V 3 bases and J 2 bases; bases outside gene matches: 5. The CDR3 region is CASSASGTSAYEQYF. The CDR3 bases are TGTGCCAGCAGCGCATCCGGGACTAGCGCCTACGAGCAGTACTTC.

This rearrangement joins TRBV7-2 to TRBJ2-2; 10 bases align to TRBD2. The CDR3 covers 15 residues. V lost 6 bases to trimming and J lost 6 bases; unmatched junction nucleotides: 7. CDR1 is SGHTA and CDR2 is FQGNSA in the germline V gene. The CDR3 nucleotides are TGTGCCAGCAGGCCTAGCGGGAGCGTGGCCGGGGAGCTGTTTTTT. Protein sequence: CASRPSGSVAGELFF.

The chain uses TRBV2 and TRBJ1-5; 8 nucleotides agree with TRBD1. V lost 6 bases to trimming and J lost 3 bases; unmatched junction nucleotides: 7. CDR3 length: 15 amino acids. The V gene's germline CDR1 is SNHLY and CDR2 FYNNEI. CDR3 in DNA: TGTGCCAGCAGGAAGATGGACAGGGACAATCAGCCCCAGCATTTT. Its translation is CASRKMDRDNQPQHF.

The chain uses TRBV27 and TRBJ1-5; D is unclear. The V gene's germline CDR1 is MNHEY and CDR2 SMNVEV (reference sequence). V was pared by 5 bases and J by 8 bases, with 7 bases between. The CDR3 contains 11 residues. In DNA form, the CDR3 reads TGTGCCAGCAGTACAATTAAGCCCCAGCATTTT. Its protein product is CASSTIKPQHF.

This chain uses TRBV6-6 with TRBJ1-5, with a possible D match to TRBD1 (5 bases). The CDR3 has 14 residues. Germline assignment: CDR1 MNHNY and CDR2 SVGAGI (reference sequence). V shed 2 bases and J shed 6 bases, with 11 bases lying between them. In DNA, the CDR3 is TGTGCCAGCAGTTACGCGGAAGGGGCTCAGCCCCAGCATTTT. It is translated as CASSYAEGAQPQHF.

The CDR3 coding sequence is TGTGCCAGCAGTTTCGTCTCTGGAAACACCATATATTTT. Its translation: CASSFVSGNTIYF. The rearrangement uses TRBV27 and TRBJ1-3; no clear D. This CDR3 is built from 13 residues. CDR1 and CDR2 (germline): MNHEY, SMNVEV (reference sequence). V dropped 3 bases and J dropped 0 bases, with 3 bases sitting between them.

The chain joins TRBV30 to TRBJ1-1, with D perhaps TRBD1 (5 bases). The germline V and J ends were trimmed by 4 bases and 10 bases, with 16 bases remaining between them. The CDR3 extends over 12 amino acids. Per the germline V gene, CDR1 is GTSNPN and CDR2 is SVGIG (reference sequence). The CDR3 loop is CAWIGNSRGAFF. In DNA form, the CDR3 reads TGTGCCTGGATTGGGAATTCAAGGGGAGCTTTCTTT.

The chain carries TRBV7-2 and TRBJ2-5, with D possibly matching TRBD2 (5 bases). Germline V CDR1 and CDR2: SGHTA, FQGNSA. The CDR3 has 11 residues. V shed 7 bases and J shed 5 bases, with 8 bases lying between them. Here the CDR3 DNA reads TGTGCCAGCACCCAGCGGGAGACCCAGTACTTC. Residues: CASTQRETQYF.

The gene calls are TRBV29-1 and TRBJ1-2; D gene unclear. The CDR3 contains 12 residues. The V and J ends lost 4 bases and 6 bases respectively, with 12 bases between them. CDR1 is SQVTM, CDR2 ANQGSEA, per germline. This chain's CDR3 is CSVVGEDHGYTF. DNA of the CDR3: TGCAGCGTTGTGGGAGAGGACCATGGCTACACCTTC.

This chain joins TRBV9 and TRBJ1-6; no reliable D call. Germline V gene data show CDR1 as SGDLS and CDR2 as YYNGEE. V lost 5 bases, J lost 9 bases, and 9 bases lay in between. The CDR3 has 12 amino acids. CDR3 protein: CASSGGGSPLHF. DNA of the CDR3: TGTGCCAGCAGTGGAGGCGGTTCACCCCTCCACTTT.

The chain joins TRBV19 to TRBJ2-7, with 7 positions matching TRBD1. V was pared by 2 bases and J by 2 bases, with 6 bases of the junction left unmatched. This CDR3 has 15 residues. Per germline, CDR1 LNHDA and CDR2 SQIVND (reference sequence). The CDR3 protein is CASSISAGGTYEQYF. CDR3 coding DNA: TGTGCCAGTAGTATATCGGCAGGGGGAACCTACGAGCAGTACTTC.

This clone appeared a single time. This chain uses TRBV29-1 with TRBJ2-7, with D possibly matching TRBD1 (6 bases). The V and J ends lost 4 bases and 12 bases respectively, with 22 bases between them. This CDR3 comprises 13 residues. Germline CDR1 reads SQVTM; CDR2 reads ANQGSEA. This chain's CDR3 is CSVAGDKGGPMYF. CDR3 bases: TGCAGCGTTGCCGGGGACAAGGGCGGCCCAATGTACTTC.

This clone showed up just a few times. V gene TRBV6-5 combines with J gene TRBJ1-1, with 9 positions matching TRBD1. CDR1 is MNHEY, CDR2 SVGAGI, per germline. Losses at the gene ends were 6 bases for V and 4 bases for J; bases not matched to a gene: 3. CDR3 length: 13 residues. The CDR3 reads CASRQGAFTEAFF. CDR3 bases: TGTGCCAGCAGACAGGGGGCTTTCACTGAAGCTTTCTTT.

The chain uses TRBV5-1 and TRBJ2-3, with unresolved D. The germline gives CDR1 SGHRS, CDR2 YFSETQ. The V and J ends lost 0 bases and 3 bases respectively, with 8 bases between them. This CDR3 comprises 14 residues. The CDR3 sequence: CASSLARPTDTQYF. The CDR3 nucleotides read TGCGCCAGCAGCTTGGCGAGGCCGACAGATACGCAGTATTTT.

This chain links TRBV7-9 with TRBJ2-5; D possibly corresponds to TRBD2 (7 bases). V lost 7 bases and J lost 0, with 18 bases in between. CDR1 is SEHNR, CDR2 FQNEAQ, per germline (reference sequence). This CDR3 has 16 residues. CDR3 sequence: CASIDWEGGYQETQYF. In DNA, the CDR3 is TGTGCCAGCATCGATTGGGAGGGGGGGTACCAAGAGACCCAGTACTTC.

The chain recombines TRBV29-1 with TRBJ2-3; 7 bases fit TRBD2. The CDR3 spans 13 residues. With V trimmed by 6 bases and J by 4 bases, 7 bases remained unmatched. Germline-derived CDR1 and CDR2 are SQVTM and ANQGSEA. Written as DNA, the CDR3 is TGCAGCGTCGACTCGGGGGGAGCAGATACGCAGTATTTT. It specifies CSVDSGGADTQYF.

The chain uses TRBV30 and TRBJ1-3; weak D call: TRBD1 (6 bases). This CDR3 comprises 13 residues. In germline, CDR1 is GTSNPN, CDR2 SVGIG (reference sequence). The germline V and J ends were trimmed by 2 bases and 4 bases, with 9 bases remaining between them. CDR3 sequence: CAWSIGGGNTIYF. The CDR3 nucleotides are TGTGCCTGGAGTATAGGGGGAGGAAACACCATATATTTT.

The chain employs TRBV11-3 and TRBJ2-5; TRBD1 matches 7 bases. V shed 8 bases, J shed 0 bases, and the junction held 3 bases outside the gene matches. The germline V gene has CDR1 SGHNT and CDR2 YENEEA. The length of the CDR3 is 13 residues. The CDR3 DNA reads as TGTGCCAGCCAGGGGGACAACCAAGAGACCCAGTACTTC. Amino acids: CASQGDNQETQYF.

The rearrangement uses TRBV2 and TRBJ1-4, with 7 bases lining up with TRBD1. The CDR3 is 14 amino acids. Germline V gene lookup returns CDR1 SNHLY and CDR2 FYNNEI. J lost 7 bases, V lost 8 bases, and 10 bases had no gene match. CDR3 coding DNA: TGTGCCAGCGGCTCCGGGACAGATATTGAAAAACTGTTTTTT. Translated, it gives CASGSGTDIEKLFF.

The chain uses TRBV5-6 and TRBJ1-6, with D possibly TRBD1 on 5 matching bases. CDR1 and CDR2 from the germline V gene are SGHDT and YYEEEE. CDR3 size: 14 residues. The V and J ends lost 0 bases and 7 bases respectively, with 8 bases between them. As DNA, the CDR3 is TGTGCCAGCAGCTTGGGACAGTCAAATTCACCCCTCCACTTT. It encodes CASSLGQSNSPLHF.

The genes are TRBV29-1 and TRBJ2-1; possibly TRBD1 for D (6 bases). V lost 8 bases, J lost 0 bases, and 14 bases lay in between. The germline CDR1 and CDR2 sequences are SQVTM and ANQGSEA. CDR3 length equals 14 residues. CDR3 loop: CSLLGAVSYNEQFF. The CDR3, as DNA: TGCAGCCTCCTGGGGGCTGTCTCCTACAATGAGCAGTTCTTC.